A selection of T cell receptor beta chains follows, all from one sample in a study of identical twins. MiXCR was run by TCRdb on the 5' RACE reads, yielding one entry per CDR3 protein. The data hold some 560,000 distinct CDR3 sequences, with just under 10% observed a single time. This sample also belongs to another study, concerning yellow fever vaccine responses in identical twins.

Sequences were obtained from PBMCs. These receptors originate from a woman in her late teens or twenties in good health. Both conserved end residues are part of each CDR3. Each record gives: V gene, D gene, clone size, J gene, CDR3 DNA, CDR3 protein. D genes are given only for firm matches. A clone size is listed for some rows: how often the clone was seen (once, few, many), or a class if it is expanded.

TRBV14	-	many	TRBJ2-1	TGTGCCAGCAGCCAACGAGTTTCCTCCTACAATGAGCAGTTCTTC	CASSQRVSSYNEQFF
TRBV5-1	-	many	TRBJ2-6	TGCGCCAGCAGCTTGTTTAGCTCTGGGGCCAACGTCCTGACTTTC	CASSLFSSGANVLTF
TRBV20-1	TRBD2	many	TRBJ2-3	TGCAGTGCACTCGTGACTAGCGGGAGGGCTGATACGCAGTATTTT	CSALVTSGRADTQYF
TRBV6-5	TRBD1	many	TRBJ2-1	TGTGCCAGCAGTTCCGGGACAGGGCACAATGAGCAGTTCTTC	CASSSGTGHNEQFF
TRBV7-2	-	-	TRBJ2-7	TGTGCCAGCAGCTCTGCCGGGGGCTACGAGCAGTACTTC	CASSSAGGYEQYF
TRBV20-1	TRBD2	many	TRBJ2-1	TGCAGTGCTAGATCAAGCGGGAGGATCAATGAGCAGTTCTTC	CSARSSGRINEQFF
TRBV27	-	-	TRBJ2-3	TGTGCCAGCAGTTCTATTCAGATACAGTTAGGAACAGATACGCAGTATTTT	CASSSIQIQLGTDTQYF
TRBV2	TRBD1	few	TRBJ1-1	TGTGCCAGCAGGGACAGGGGGAAAGCTTTCTTT	CASRDRGKAFF
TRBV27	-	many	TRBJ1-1	TGTGCCAGCAGTCCGAACGACAGGTCTGCTTTCTTT	CASSPNDRSAFF
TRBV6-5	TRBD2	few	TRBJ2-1	TGTGCCAGCAGTTATGCTAGCGGCCTCTACAATGAGCAGTTCTTC	CASSYASGLYNEQFF
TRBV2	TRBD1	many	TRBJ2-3	TGTGCCAGCAGTGAAGTCGGACAGGATAGGAGAACAGATACGCAGTATTTT	CASSEVGQDRRTDTQYF
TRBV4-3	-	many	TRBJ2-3	TGCGCCAGCAGCCAAGAAGGTCATACGCAGTATTTT	CASSQEGHTQYF
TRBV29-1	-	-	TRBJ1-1	TGCAGCGGGGGGCCCCAGGGGTCTGAAGCTTTCTTT	CSGGPQGSEAFF
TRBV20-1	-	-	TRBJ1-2	TGCAGTGCTAGATGGGGGGACTATGGCTACACCTTC	CSARWGDYGYTF
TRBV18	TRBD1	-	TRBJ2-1	TGTGCCAGCTCACGGACCGGGACAGGGGACCATGAGCAGTTCTTC	CASSRTGTGDHEQFF
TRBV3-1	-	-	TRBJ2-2	TGTGCCAGCAGCCGAGGACAGAAGCGAACCACCGGGGAGCTGTTTTTT	CASSRGQKRTTGELFF
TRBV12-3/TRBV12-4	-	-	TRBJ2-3	TGTGCCAGCAGTTTATGGCAGGCCACAGATACGCAGTATTTT	CASSLWQATDTQYF
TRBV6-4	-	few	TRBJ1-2	TGTGCCAGCAGGCGAGGGGGAGTACGCGGCTACACCTTC	CASRRGGVRGYTF
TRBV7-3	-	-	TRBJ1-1	TGTGCCAGCAGCTTAACGATTGGCCAGAACACTGAAGCTTTCTTT	CASSLTIGQNTEAFF
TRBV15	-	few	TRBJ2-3	TGTGCCACCAGCGTCGGACACCCCCTAGATACGCAGTATTTT	CATSVGHPLDTQYF
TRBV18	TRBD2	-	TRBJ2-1	TGTGCCAGCTCACCTTTCGGGGGGGCCGGTAATGAGCAGTTCTTC	CASSPFGGAGNEQFF
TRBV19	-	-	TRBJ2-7	TGTGCCAGCAGGCGGGACAGTTATTCCTACGAGCAGTACTTC	CASRRDSYSYEQYF
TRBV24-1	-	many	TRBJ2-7	TGTGCCACCAGTGACGTGGACAGCCATACCTACGAGCAGTACTTC	CATSDVDSHTYEQYF
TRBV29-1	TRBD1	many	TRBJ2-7	TGCAGCGTCTCGGGACAGTACGAGCAGTACTTC	CSVSGQYEQYF
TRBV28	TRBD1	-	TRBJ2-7	TGTGCCAGCAGTTTATTACCTAGGGACAGGGGGGATTCCTACGAGCAGTACTTC	CASSLLPRDRGDSYEQYF
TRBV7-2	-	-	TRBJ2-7	TGTGCCAGCAGCTTAGGCCAGGCCCTACCATACGAGCAGTACTTC	CASSLGQALPYEQYF
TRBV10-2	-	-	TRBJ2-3	TGCGCCAGCGCTGGCGGGGCCACAGATACGCAGTATTTT	CASAGGATDTQYF
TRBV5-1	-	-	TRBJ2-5	TGCGCCAGCAGCTTGGAAGCCAGGGCAGTACAAACGGGTACCCAGTACTTC	CASSLEARAVQTGTQYF
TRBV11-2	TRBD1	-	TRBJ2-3	TGTGCCAGCAGCTTACAGGGGGCGCTAGCTACAGATACGCAGTATTTT	CASSLQGALATDTQYF
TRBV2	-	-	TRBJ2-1	TGTGCCAGCAGTGAATACATAGCGAGAACTTACAATGAGCTGTTCTTC	CASSEYIARTYNELFF
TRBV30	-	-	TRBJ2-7	TGTGCCTGGAGTGTACTAAGCTACGAGCAGTACTTC	CAWSVLSYEQYF
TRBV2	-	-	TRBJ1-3	TGTGCCAGCAGACCAGGACAGAGCTCTGGAAACACCATATATTTT	CASRPGQSSGNTIYF
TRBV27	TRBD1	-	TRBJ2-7	TGTGCCAGCAGTAGACAGGGAGACTACGAGCAGTACTTC	CASSRQGDYEQYF
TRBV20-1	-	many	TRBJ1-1	TGCAGTGCCCTGGGCAGTAGTAGCCTGAAAGCTTTCTTT	CSALGSSSLKAFF
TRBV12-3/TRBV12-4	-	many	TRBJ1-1	TGTGCCAGCATGAAAAGGGGACGTGCTTTCTTT	CASMKRGRAFF
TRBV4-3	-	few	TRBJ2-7	TGCGCCAGCAGCCAAGATTACAGAACATTCTCCTACGAGCAGTACTTC	CASSQDYRTFSYEQYF
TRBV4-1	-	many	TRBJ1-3	TGCGCCAGCAGCCAAAGGCAGGGCATTGGAAACACCATATATTTT	CASSQRQGIGNTIYF
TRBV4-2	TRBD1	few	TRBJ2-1	TGTGCCAGCAGCCAGGACGGGACAGGGCCTTCCTACAATGAGCAGTTCTTC	CASSQDGTGPSYNEQFF
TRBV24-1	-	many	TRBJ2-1	TGTGCCACCAGTGATTTCGGGACAGCTAAGAGCGGGATGGTCAGTGAGCAGTTCTTC	CATSDFGTAKSGMVSEQFF
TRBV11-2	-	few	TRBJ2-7	TGTGCCAGCAGCTTTTCCCCGGAGAGCTCCTACGAGCAGTACTTC	CASSFSPESSYEQYF
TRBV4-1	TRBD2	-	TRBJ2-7	TGCGCCAGCAGCCCCTCGGCGGGAGGTTTGGCCTACGAGCAGTACTTC	CASSPSAGGLAYEQYF
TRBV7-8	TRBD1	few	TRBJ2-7	TGTGCCAGCAGCTCCCCCAAACGGGACAGGGGCACCGCTGAGCAGTACTTC	CASSSPKRDRGTAEQYF
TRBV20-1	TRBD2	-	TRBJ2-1	TGCAGTGCTGTTGGTTGGGGGGGTATCTACAATGAGCAGTTCTTC	CSAVGWGGIYNEQFF
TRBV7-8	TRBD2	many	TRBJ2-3	TGTGCCAGCAGCCCTCGGACTAGCGTCGATACGCAGTATTTT	CASSPRTSVDTQYF
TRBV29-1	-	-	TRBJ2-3	TGCAGCGCCAGGCCCGGCTCCACAGATACGCAGTATTTT	CSARPGSTDTQYF
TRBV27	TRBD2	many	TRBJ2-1	TGTGCCAGCAGTTTATCGATAGCGACTAGCGGGAGCAGGGATGAGCAGTTCTTC	CASSLSIATSGSRDEQFF
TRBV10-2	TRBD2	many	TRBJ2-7	TGCGCCAGCACAGCTAGCGGGGGATGGTCCTACGAGCAGTACTTC	CASTASGGWSYEQYF
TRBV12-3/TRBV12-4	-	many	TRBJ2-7	TGTGCCAGCAGTTTGCGGGGACAAAACTCCTACGAGCAGTACTTC	CASSLRGQNSYEQYF
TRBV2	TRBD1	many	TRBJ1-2	TGTGCCAGCAGTGAAAGGAGACAGGGAACGTCCAACTATGGCTACACCTTC	CASSERRQGTSNYGYTF
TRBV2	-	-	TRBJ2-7	TGTGCCAGCAGTGTGAGGACCCCACCCGAGCAGTACTTC	CASSVRTPPEQYF
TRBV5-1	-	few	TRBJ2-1	TGCGCCAGCAGCTTGGTGCCGGGCGCCTACAATGAGCAGTTCTTC	CASSLVPGAYNEQFF
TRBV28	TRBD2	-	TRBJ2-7	TGTGCCAGCAGTTCCACCCCTAGACTAGCGGACGAGCAGTACTTC	CASSSTPRLADEQYF
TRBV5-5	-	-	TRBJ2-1	TGTGCCAGCAGCTTGGTGTTCGAGGATGAGCAGTTCTTC	CASSLVFEDEQFF
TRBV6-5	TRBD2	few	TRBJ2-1	TGTGCCAGCAGTTCCCTTCGGACTAGACCTTACAATGAGCAGTTCTTC	CASSSLRTRPYNEQFF
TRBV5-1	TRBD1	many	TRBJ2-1	TGCGCCAGCAGCTTGGTGTCTGGGACAGGGGGCATAAATGAGCAGTTCTTC	CASSLVSGTGGINEQFF